These 20 T cell receptor beta chains came from one sample sequenced in a study of T cell clonality in common variable immunodeficiency (dated by TCRdb to the mid-2010s). To prepare the library, the immunoSEQ multiplex PCR assay was applied. The source is immuneACCESS, and TCRdb retained only in-frame sequences with V and J called. Part of the clones is not carried over; for the studies checked, unresolved V genes explain less than half of this, and the remainder is unexplained. In this sample the table shows about 21,000 clones, and no singletons are among them. Of the sample, around 2.6% falls within the top ten clones. The investigation overall reported the following: Fewer deletions and N-nucleotide insertions were reportedly observed in CVID TCRbeta sequences, and highly modified clones with 13 or more V deletions were reportedly absent from CVID TCRbeta sequences.

Antigens of these TCRs are unknown. Sequencing was done on a sample of peripheral blood mononuclear cells. The origin of the receptors is a human donor with common variable immunodeficiency.

A few counts support this clone. The CDR3 extends 3 residues past the end of the read, so its final part is completed from the germline J gene. The chain joins TRBV7-8 to TRBJ1-4; TRBD1 aligns across 12 bases. The CDR3 runs to 16 residues. Germline V gives CDR1 SGHVS, CDR2 FQNEAQ. The CDR3 region is CASSLGRDRGRFELFF. The sequenced CDR3 bases are TGTGCCAGCAGCTTGGGCCGGGACAGGGGGCGATTTGAA.

The CDR3 protein is CASSPSMPAGGFHEQYF. The CDR3 DNA, read in part, is TGTGCCAGCTCACCCTCGATGCCGGCAGGGGGCTTCCACGAG. The chain carries TRBV18 and TRBJ2-7; the match to TRBD1 covers 8 bases. The read finishes 3 residues shy of the CDR3 end, and the germline J gene is used to complete it. J lost 5 bases, V lost 3 bases, and 15 bases had no gene match. Germline V gene data show CDR1 as KGHSH and CDR2 as LQKENI. This CDR3 region has 17 residues.

This clone was picked up a small number of times. The DNA ends 3 residues before the CDR3 does, and the rest of the CDR3 is filled in from the germline J gene. This chain links TRBV19 with TRBJ1-5, with D possibly being TRBD1 (6 bases). This CDR3 region has 17 residues. The V end was cut by 7 bases, the J end by 2 bases, with 21 bases between. CDR1 is LNHDA and CDR2 is SQIVND in the germline V gene (reference sequence). The CDR3 DNA, read in part, is TGTGCCAGTAACGAAGGGGGGGGCCTCCGGGGCAATCAGCCC. Protein sequence: CASNEGGGLRGNQP. The full CDR3 sequence reads CASNEGGGLRGNQPQHF. Full variable domain (missing parts from reference TRBV19 and TRBJ1-5): DGGITQSPKYLFRKEGQNVTLSCEQNLNHDAMYWYRQDPGQGLRLIYYSQIVNDFQKGDIAEGYSVSREKKESFPLTVTSAQKNPTAFYLCASNEGGGLRGNQPQHFGDGTRLSIL.

As regards this clone: Coverage ceases 3 residues before the CDR3 finishes, and the germline J gene fills in the end. The genes are TRBV6-2 or TRBV6-3 and TRBJ2-5, with 8 bases identical to TRBD1. With V trimmed by 6 bases and J by 5 bases, 11 bases remained unmatched. Germline CDR1 reads MNHEY; CDR2 reads SVGEGT. This CDR3 region has 15 residues. CDR3 bases read: TGTGCCAGCAGACACCGGGACAGGTTTTCGGAGACC. Translating it yields CASRHRDRFSET. The CDR3, in full, reads CASRHRDRFSETQYF.

Regarding this clone: The CDR3 is cut off 3 residues early in the read; its end comes from the germline J gene. The J gene is TRBJ2-3, the V gene TRBV19; 13 bases match TRBD2. The germline gives CDR1 LNHDA, CDR2 SQIVND (reference sequence). The CDR3 has 17 amino acids. Trimming cost V 5 bases and J 4 bases; bases outside gene matches: 9. The CDR3 reads CASSVNGLAGVADTQYF. CDR3 DNA (partial): TGTGCCAGTAGTGTAAATGGACTAGCGGGAGTTGCAGATACG.

This clone showed up just a few times. The CDR3 extends 3 residues past the end of the read, so its final part is completed from the germline J gene. The chain uses TRBV19 and TRBJ2-7; TRBD1 is a possible D gene (6 bases). The CDR3 spans 13 residues. V shed 5 bases and J shed 4 bases, with 12 bases lying between them. The germline CDR1 and CDR2 sequences are LNHDA and SQIVND (reference sequence). The DNA read from the CDR3 is TGTGCCAGTAGTCAGGCAGGGGCATACGAG. This gives the protein CASSQAGAYE. The full CDR3 protein is CASSQAGAYEQYF.

For this clone: The observed sequence ends 3 residues before the CDR3 terminus, with the missing tail filled in from the germline J gene. The gene calls are TRBV20-1 and TRBJ2-1, with 7 bases that match TRBD2. V shed 1 base, J shed 1 base, and the junction held 13 bases outside the gene matches. The germline gives CDR1 DFQATT, CDR2 SNEGSKA (reference sequence). This CDR3 is built from 18 residues. The CDR3 DNA, read in part, is TGCAGTGCTAGAGTAAGAGCGGGGACTTCCATTTCCTACAATGAG. This sequence encodes CSARVRAGTSISYNE. The full CDR3 is CSARVRAGTSISYNEQFF.

This clone has a handful of counts. The read comes to an end 3 residues before the CDR3 does, leaving the germline J gene to fill in the end. The chain uses TRBV2 and TRBJ1-5; the D gene is possibly TRBD1 (6 bases). V dropped 2 bases and J dropped 5 bases, with 7 bases sitting between them. Germline V lookup: CDR1 SNHLY, CDR2 FYNNEI. This CDR3 spans 13 amino acids. The chain's CDR3 is CASSENRDQPQHF. The CDR3 bases that were read are TGTGCCAGCAGTGAAAACAGGGATCAGCCC.

The CDR3 DNA, read in part, is TGTGCCAGCAGCTTAGTAGGGGGAATCACCGGGGAG. This codes for CASSLVGGITGE. The entire CDR3 sequence reads CASSLVGGITGELFF. This chain connects TRBV7-6 to TRBJ2-2; tentatively, D is TRBD1 (6 bases). The read terminates 3 residues ahead of where the CDR3 ends, so the germline J gene completes it. The germline V gene encodes CDR1 SGHVS and CDR2 FNYEAQ. This CDR3 has 15 amino acids. Deletions cut 1 base from V and 4 bases from J, with 10 bases between. The full variable domain, in which reference TRBV7-6 and TRBJ2-2 provide the parts outside the CDR3, is GAGVSQSPRYKVTKRGQDVALRCDPISGHVSLYWYRQALGQGPEFLTYFNYEAQQDKSGLPNDRFSAERPEGSISTLTIQRTEQRDSAMYRCASSLVGGITGELFFGEGSRLTVL.

Of note for this clone: Read coverage stops 3 residues before the CDR3 terminus; the germline J gene supplies the remainder. The gene calls are TRBV20-1 and TRBJ2-7; D might be TRBD2 (6 bases). Germline CDR1 DFQATT, CDR2 SNEGSKA (reference sequence). CDR3 length: 13 amino acids. V lost 5 bases to trimming and J lost 2 bases, with 13 bases between them. The sequenced CDR3 bases are TGCAGTGCTGCACCGGGACTCACCTACGAG. It yields the protein CSAAPGLTYE. The CDR3 reads in full as CSAAPGLTYEQYF.

The CDR3 reads CASRGQGLAGSGGELFF. The CDR3 DNA, read in part, is TGTGCCAGCAGAGGCCAGGGACTAGCGGGGTCAGGTGGGGAG. The chain is built from TRBV2 and TRBJ2-2, with 13 positions matching TRBD2. The CDR3 extends 3 residues past the end of the read, so its final part is completed from the germline J gene. The CDR3 spans 17 residues. CDR1 is SNHLY, CDR2 FYNNEI, per germline. The trim removed 6 bases at V and 8 bases at J, leaving 12 bases unmatched.

Many counts were recorded for this clone. The read comes to an end 3 residues before the CDR3 does, leaving the germline J gene to fill in the end. The chain has TRBV20-1 and TRBJ2-2, with D perhaps TRBD1 (6 bases). CDR3 length equals 15 residues. V lost 0 bases, J lost 1 base, and 9 bases lay in between. CDR1 is DFQATT and CDR2 is SNEGSKA in the germline V gene (reference sequence). CDR3 bases read: TGCAGTGCTAGAGATTACAGGGAGAACACCGGGGAG. Translation gives CSARDYRENTGE. The whole CDR3 reads CSARDYRENTGELFF.

This clone turned up a few times. The CDR3 end falls 3 residues outside the read, so it is completed with the germline J gene. V is TRBV19 and J is TRBJ2-4; 7 nucleotides align to TRBD2. With 0 bases clipped from V and 2 bases from J, the junction kept 4 bases outside the gene matches. The CDR3 runs 16 residues. Germline assignment: CDR1 LNHDA and CDR2 SQIVND (reference sequence). Partial CDR3 DNA: TGTGCCAGTAGTATAGATCGAGCGGGAACCAAAAACATT. Protein product: CASSIDRAGTKNI. The full CDR3 is CASSIDRAGTKNIQYF.

This clone was counted a few times. The CDR3 spells CASNQLAGYNEQFF. CDR3 bases read: TGTGCCAGTAATCAGCTAGCGGGCTACAATGAG. The chain links TRBV19 to TRBJ2-1; 8 bases align to TRBD2. The read terminates 3 residues ahead of where the CDR3 ends, so the germline J gene completes it. The CDR3 is 14 residues long. J was trimmed by 3 bases and V by 7 bases; bases with no gene match: 5. Germline V gene lookup returns CDR1 LNHDA and CDR2 SQIVND (reference sequence).

On this clone: The read ends 3 residues shy of where the CDR3 ends; the end is completed using the germline J gene. The V call is TRBV19, the J call TRBJ2-3, with TRBD1 matching 7 bases. The length of the CDR3 is 13 residues. Germline trimming cut 5 bases from V and 5 bases from J; bases unmatched to any gene: 4. The V gene's germline CDR1 is LNHDA and CDR2 SQIVND (reference sequence). CDR3 protein: CASSGDRVDTQYF. The covered CDR3 bases are TGTGCCAGTAGTGGAGACAGGGTAGATACG.

This clone was seen a few times. The CDR3 extends 3 residues past the end of the read, so its final part is completed from the germline J gene. The rearrangement uses TRBV13 and TRBJ2-1; 10 bases are shared with TRBD1. The CDR3 spans 15 residues. V was clipped by 5 bases and J by 7 bases; unmatched bases: 8. Germline CDR1 reads PRHDT; CDR2 reads FYEKMQ (reference sequence). The chain's CDR3 is CASSLRQGAGNEQFF. Incomplete CDR3 DNA: TGTGCCAGCAGCCTCAGACAGGGGGCGGGTAATGAG.

This clone is deemed medium-sized. The read is 3 residues too short to cover the CDR3 end, so that end is filled in from the germline J gene. The rearrangement uses TRBV12-3 or TRBV12-4 and TRBJ1-5; a weak D match, TRBD1 (5 bases). The CDR3 loop spans 15 amino acids. V lost 4 bases to trimming and J lost 5 bases, with 15 bases between them. The CDR3 loop reads CASSSSKGPYQPQHF. CDR3 DNA (partial): TGTGCCAGCAGTTCCTCTAAGGGGCCTTATCAGCCC.

This clone has more than one count but fewer than ten. The CDR3 end is not reached by the read, which stops 3 residues before it; the germline J gene fills it in. The V and J genes are TRBV19 and TRBJ1-5, with TRBD1 identical over 8 bases. V lost 7 bases to trimming and J lost 1 base; unmatched junction nucleotides: 9. The CDR3 is made up of 16 amino acids. Per germline, CDR1 LNHDA and CDR2 SQIVND (reference sequence). Partial CDR3 DNA: TGTGCCAGTATTTGGACAGGGACGGGGAGCAATCAGCCC. It yields the protein CASIWTGTGSNQP. The CDR3 as a whole reads CASIWTGTGSNQPQHF.

As concerns this clone: The missing CDR3 end, 3 residues past where the read stops, is filled in from the germline J gene. The chain has TRBV5-1 and TRBJ2-5; 8 bases align to TRBD2. This CDR3 has 18 amino acids. J gave up 4 bases and V 1 base, and 15 bases lay outside the gene matches. Germline V gives CDR1 SGHRS, CDR2 YFSETQ. Incomplete CDR3 DNA: TGCGCCAGCAGCTTGCACAGGCGAGAGCGGGAGATTCTAGAGACC. Translating gives CASSLHRREREILET. The complete CDR3 reads CASSLHRREREILETQYF.

A remark on this clone: Read coverage stops 3 residues before the CDR3 terminus; the germline J gene supplies the remainder. The chain joins TRBV19 to TRBJ2-4; D may be TRBD2 (5 bases). V lost 6 bases and J lost 1, with 16 bases in between. The CDR3 is made up of 16 amino acids. Germline assignment: CDR1 LNHDA and CDR2 SQIVND (reference sequence). The CDR3: CASRSKAEGAKNIQYF. The CDR3 DNA, read in part, is TGTGCCAGTAGATCCAAGGCAGAGGGCGCCAAAAACATT.